Listed below are T cell receptor beta chains from one sample, sequenced in a study of T cells expressing NK-cell markers. With the 5' RACE reads reprocessed, TCRdb shows one record per CDR3 protein and no DNA. This sample contains about 380,000 distinct CDR3 sequences. Sequenced input: blood T cells: a sorted CD56 or NKG2C T cell subset, CD4+ or CD8+ T cells, or bulk PBMC T cells (not recorded which). The receptors here all came from a man aged 18 to 70 in good health. The CDR3 runs from the conserved cysteine through the conserved F or W. Each record gives: J gene, V gene, CDR3 protein.

J gene: TRBJ2-5
V gene: TRBV7-9
CDR3 protein: CASSSPGLAGTQYF

J gene: TRBJ2-5
V gene: TRBV11-2
CDR3 protein: CASSLRGQGAAQETQYF

J gene: TRBJ2-2
V gene: TRBV6-5
CDR3 protein: CASTYGYGGANTGELFF

J gene: TRBJ1-3
V gene: TRBV11-2
CDR3 protein: CASSSPKTPTSSGNTIYF

J gene: TRBJ1-1
V gene: TRBV6-1
CDR3 protein: CASSRKLNTEAFF

J gene: TRBJ2-5
V gene: TRBV5-1
CDR3 protein: CASSLLTGLDPRTQYF

J gene: TRBJ1-5
V gene: TRBV5-1
CDR3 protein: CASSLDGRRLGAPQHF

J gene: TRBJ1-5
V gene: TRBV6-1
CDR3 protein: CASSVNGGQPQHF

J gene: TRBJ1-1
V gene: TRBV29-1
CDR3 protein: CSVGGQGAWMNTEAFF

J gene: TRBJ1-6
V gene: TRBV27
CDR3 protein: CASSLSWTGGLSPLHF

J gene: TRBJ2-7
V gene: TRBV5-1
CDR3 protein: CASSLSGDYEQYF

J gene: TRBJ1-6
V gene: TRBV6-1
CDR3 protein: CASSPRDLIQPLHF

J gene: TRBJ2-1
V gene: TRBV5-1
CDR3 protein: CASSHSGGSYNEQFF

J gene: TRBJ1-2
V gene: TRBV5-5
CDR3 protein: CASSWGRRGNYGYTF

J gene: TRBJ2-1
V gene: TRBV7-9
CDR3 protein: CASSFAGSWGYGEQFF

J gene: TRBJ1-1
V gene: TRBV5-1
CDR3 protein: CASSLELGVLNTEAFF

J gene: TRBJ2-1
V gene: TRBV20-1
CDR3 protein: CSAPDRGQGNEQFF

J gene: TRBJ1-2
V gene: TRBV9
CDR3 protein: CASSAQTVLRGYTF

J gene: TRBJ2-3
V gene: TRBV18
CDR3 protein: CASSPTWTGTDTQYF

J gene: TRBJ2-7
V gene: TRBV6-1
CDR3 protein: CASSEAVQSYEQYF

J gene: TRBJ2-3
V gene: TRBV9
CDR3 protein: CASSVAWGGGSTDTQYF

J gene: TRBJ2-2
V gene: TRBV5-1
CDR3 protein: CASSGGPGQRAGELFF

J gene: TRBJ2-3
V gene: TRBV5-1
CDR3 protein: CASSRSGGAEDTQYF

J gene: TRBJ2-7
V gene: TRBV7-2
CDR3 protein: CASSSPGTREQYF

J gene: TRBJ2-2
V gene: TRBV12-3/TRBV12-4
CDR3 protein: CASSFISGGVGELFF

J gene: TRBJ2-7
V gene: TRBV5-1
CDR3 protein: CASSLGMGLEQYF

J gene: TRBJ1-2
V gene: TRBV2
CDR3 protein: CASSMLTSYGYTF

J gene: TRBJ2-3
V gene: TRBV3-1
CDR3 protein: CASSQDLLAGVTTDTQYF

J gene: TRBJ1-2
V gene: TRBV12-3/TRBV12-4
CDR3 protein: CASSRQGGNYGYTF

J gene: TRBJ2-1
V gene: TRBV20-1
CDR3 protein: CSASRSGGISEQFF

J gene: TRBJ2-7
V gene: TRBV30
CDR3 protein: CAWSDPRGTYEQYF

J gene: TRBJ2-3
V gene: TRBV27
CDR3 protein: CASRLAGGDPGTQYF

J gene: TRBJ2-2
V gene: TRBV6-1
CDR3 protein: CASTIPRSGELFF

J gene: TRBJ2-1
V gene: TRBV12-3/TRBV12-4
CDR3 protein: CASSFHTNEQFF

J gene: TRBJ2-7
V gene: TRBV2
CDR3 protein: CASSRRTASVDEQYF

J gene: TRBJ2-2
V gene: TRBV20-1
CDR3 protein: CSATQVPGTGELFF

J gene: TRBJ2-7
V gene: TRBV9
CDR3 protein: CASSPRLPGQGASEQYF